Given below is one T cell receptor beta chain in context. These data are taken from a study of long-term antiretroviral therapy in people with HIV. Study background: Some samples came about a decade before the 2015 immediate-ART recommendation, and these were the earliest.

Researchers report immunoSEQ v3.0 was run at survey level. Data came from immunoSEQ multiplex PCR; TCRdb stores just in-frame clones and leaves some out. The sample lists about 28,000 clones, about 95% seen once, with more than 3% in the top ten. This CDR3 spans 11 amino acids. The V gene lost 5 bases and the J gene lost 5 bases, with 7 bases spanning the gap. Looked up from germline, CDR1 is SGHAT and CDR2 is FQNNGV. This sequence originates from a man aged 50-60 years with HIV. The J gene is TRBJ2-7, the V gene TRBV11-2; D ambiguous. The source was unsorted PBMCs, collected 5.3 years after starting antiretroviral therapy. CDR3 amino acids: CASSLQDEQYF. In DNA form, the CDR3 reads TGTGCCAGCAGCCTCCAAGACGAGCAGTACTTC.